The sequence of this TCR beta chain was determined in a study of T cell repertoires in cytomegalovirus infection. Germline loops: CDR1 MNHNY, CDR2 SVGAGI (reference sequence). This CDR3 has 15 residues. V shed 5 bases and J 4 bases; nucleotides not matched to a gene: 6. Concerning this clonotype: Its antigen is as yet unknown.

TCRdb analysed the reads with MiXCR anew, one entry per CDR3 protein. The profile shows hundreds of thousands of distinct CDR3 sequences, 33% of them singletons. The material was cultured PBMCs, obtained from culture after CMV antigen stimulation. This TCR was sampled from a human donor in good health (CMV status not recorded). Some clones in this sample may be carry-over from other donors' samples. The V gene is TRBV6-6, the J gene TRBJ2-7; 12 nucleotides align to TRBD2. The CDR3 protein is CASSQPGTSGYEQYF. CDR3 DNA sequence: TGTGCCAGCAGTCAACCCGGGACTAGCGGGTACGAGCAGTACTTC.